The subject of this entry is one T cell receptor (beta chain). It has no known antigen specificity. Qualities for individual bases were not recorded, and no much larger clone is one base off. The sample belongs to a study of cytomegalovirus exposure and HLA in healthy donors (dated by TCRdb to the late 2010s). Notes on the research overall: According to an earlier analysis of several hundred of the donors, about 190 million T cells yielded 90 million to 140 million unique TCR beta sequences and 276 Gb of sequence data. Using immunosequencing, the study profiled T cell repertoires from about 650 subjects and related those repertoires to cytomegalovirus serostatus. Typing coverage differed by locus: A, B, C, DRB1 and DQB1 were typed in roughly 620-630 donors, DQA1 in approximately 520, DPA1 in nearly 610, and DPB1 in around 490. The later analysis used no new phenotypic data to find candidate immune exposures, relying instead on TCR beta sequences and their occurrence across donors. In a later genetic analysis, genome-wide SNP genotypes for about 55% of the roughly 700 donors were used, and that subset was treated as a discovery cohort. All discovery cohort repertoires had been generated on a single sequencing platform. The study aimed to test whether signatures of past pathogen exposure could be identified by cataloging public T cell receptors. An early release covering some 640 HLA-typed donors comprised about 300 gigabases of sequencing data and approximately 85 million unique TCR sequences. Across some 400 genotyped donors of the cohort, an average of about 240,000 unique TCR beta nucleotide sequences per donor were sequenced, and approximately 17% of those sequences were non-productive. Of the 350 to 450 genotyped donors, roughly 85% fell in the genetic ancestry cluster associated with self-reported Caucasian donors. A later analysis re-examined previously published TCR beta repertoires from around 670 donors and added high-resolution HLA genotyping to investigate patterns of TCR occurrence. Class I and class II HLA loci were covered by the typing at four-digit resolution. In an earlier analysis of more than 550 of the donors, high-throughput TCR beta sequencing was used to judge whether each TCR beta V gene segment behaved as functional or pseudogenic. To predict cytomegalovirus infection status, the study brought together high-throughput TCR immunosequencing, statistical association of individual TCRs with disease status, and machine learning. Donor age, sex, ethnicity and CMV serostatus were compiled together with the repertoire data. In addition to the first cohort of roughly 700 subjects, a separate validation cohort of 100 to 150 different subjects was used. Because of strong linkage in the cohort, roughly five DR-DQ haplotypes were treated as single units for association and clustering.

Library prep was done by the immunoSEQ multiplex PCR assay. The multiplex PCR relied on a mix of 60 forward primers for TCR Vbeta segments and 13 reverse primers for TCR Jbeta segments. A multiplex PCR assay on genomic DNA amplified the CDR3 region of rearranged TCR beta genes. The amplified TCR beta libraries were sequenced on the Illumina HiSeq System as 87-base-pair reads. In the authors' own workflow: In a later analysis, 77 million or so unique TCR beta chains were counted across the 500 to 700 repertoires, and roughly 11 million of these chains were shared by at least two donors. To remove PCR and sequencing errors, raw reads were error-corrected and collapsed into unique sequences using a nearest-neighbor algorithm that merged closely related sequences. CDR3 sequences were aligned to IMGT reference sequences to assign V, D and J gene segments. For a sequence to be retained, a match of at least six nucleotides to both a V gene segment and a J gene segment was required. A rearrangement was called productive if the CDR3 had no stop codons and remained in frame with V and J, and every other rearrangement was called non-productive. Following IMGT convention, CDR3 was defined as the stretch from the second conserved V-encoded cysteine up to the conserved J-encoded phenylalanine. In an earlier analysis of more than 550 of the donors, sequences lacking an unambiguous match to a single V gene segment were excluded. An earlier analysis of several hundred of the donors called V segments functional above 56.7% productive rearrangements and segregating when the between-donor standard deviation exceeded 5%. A statistical classification framework was developed to diagnose cytomegalovirus status using the catalog of TCR beta chain sequences. A later analysis assigned V and J genes by comparing TCR nucleotide sequences with IMGT/GENE-DB human TR gene sequences. A later analysis assigned CDR3 sequences and most-parsimonious VDJ recombination scenarios with the TCRdist pipeline. In a later analysis, each TCR beta chain was defined by its CDR3 amino acid sequence together with its V-gene family, and reads lacking a unique V-gene family were excluded. As a way to deal with suspected cross-contamination and a sequencing artifact, a later analysis dropped 640 or so nucleotide sequences that were highly shared and had low generation probability. A later analysis calculated a clonal expansion index for each public chain from normalized within-repertoire ranks of inferred template counts. A later analysis computed generation probabilities with a VDJ recombination model fitted to out-of-frame rearrangements, and checked the results against IGoR. In a later analysis, hypergeometric tests were used to score TCR-TCR, TCR-HLA and TCR-CMV co-occurrence, with a repertoire-size bias correction applied to TCR pairs. In a later analysis, false discovery rates were estimated by permuting HLA or CMV assignments 20 times. In a later analysis, co-occurring TCRs were grouped using DBSCAN, and TCRdist sequence similarity was added for clustering within HLA-allele-positive subsets. Co-occurrence clustering excluded repertoires with fewer than 30,000 or more than 120,000 public chains, plus five with anomalous nucleotide sharing. TCRdb's version of the immuneACCESS table is confined to in-frame rearrangements and falls short of the full clone set. An unresolved V gene accounts for under half of the shortfall where checked; the remainder is of unknown origin. V, J and clone size are those of that table, while D and trimming were read from the DNA. The sample profile shows under 95,000 clones; approximately 71% of them were found once. Approximately 2.1% of the sample rests with the top ten.

In total, just over 650 healthy bone marrow donors made up the cohort. Cohort members were all nominally healthy when sampled, although unrecorded immune exposures were likely present. The donor tested CMV seronegative, placing the donor among the 300 to 450 seronegative members of the cohort. A peripheral blood sample was provided by each donor, and peripheral blood mononuclear cells were used for TCR beta sequencing. The Qiagen DNeasy Blood Extraction Kit was used to extract genomic DNA from the blood cell samples. The CDR3 goes from the cysteine to the phenylalanine over 18 residues. The sequence is cut down to CDR3 DNA, 54 bases in frame from base 1. The germline V gene yields LGHNA for CDR1 and YNFKEQ for CDR2. From V the trimming removes 0 bases and from J it removes 0 bases, while the gene matches leave 7 bases of the junction unaccounted for. Points the paper makes about the study in general: An association between a missense DCLRE1C variant and V-gene and J-gene trimming of TCR beta chains was found in a later genetic analysis and replicated in an independent cohort. Only TCR beta chains were sequenced in this cohort, and the absence of alpha or paired-chain data limited detectable features. Some IMGT-functional V segments, including TRBV6-2 and TRBV6-3, could not be told apart with the 87-base-pair reads, so those segments were excluded. An earlier analysis of approximately 500 of the donors showed that most TCR beta V segments appeared in productive rearrangements either about 90% or about 30% of the time, which broadly matched IMGT annotations. Correlated functional status among segregating V segments might be attributable to linkage disequilibrium, but an unknown experimental factor could not be ruled out. Because HLA typing was missing for some donors at each locus, association tests included only the typed subset. According to the authors, the approach could potentially be generalized to other disease states and immunological phenotypes. Three of the identified cytomegalovirus-associated TCR beta chains were confirmed in vitro to be specific for cytomegalovirus antigens. The only immune exposure information available for the cohort was CMV serostatus. Across donors, most TCR sequences were observed very rarely, whereas some public TCRs were present in many individuals. The presence/absence analyses assumed that sequencing depth was roughly uniform across donors, and that assumption may not be true. Strong co-occurrence of HLA alleles, especially DR and DQ, made assigning TCR associations to individual alleles difficult. A later analysis associated 15,000 or so TCR beta sequences with specific HLA alleles at a false discovery rate of 0.05. Compared with equally common non-associated chains, HLA-associated TCR beta chains in a later analysis were more clonally expanded and had lower generation probabilities. According to a later genetic analysis, donors in an Asian-associated ancestry cluster had fewer N-insertions in productive TCRs than the approximately 670-donor mean. According to a later analysis, parvovirus B19, influenza, CMV and Epstein-Barr virus appeared linked to several top co-occurrence clusters. According to a later analysis, TCR association rates differed among HLA loci, with DRB1 alleles showing the most associated TCRs and HLA-C alleles showing the fewest. The classifier was reported to diagnose cytomegalovirus status with high specificity and sensitivity in both the original and validation cohorts. The study listed approximately 150 TCR beta chains as associated with cytomegalovirus. A further reported finding was that TCR beta sequences accurately predicted the HLA-A and HLA-B alleles for most subjects in the first cohort. A group of highly shared sequence variants was considered likely to be a technical artifact of the sequencing pipeline. The earlier analysis of 587 of the donors excluded 15 to 20 rarely observed V segments, including chromosome 9 orphons, because counts were too low. A later analysis found that most CMV-associated TCR beta chains appeared HLA-restricted, with HLA associations seemingly driven largely by CMV exposure.

Sequences were obtained from PBMCs. This receptor was obtained from a man aged 35 to 55 in good health and CMV-seronegative. The chain employs TRBV4-2 and TRBJ2-3, and TRBD2 matches 9 of the central bases. CDR3 region: CASSQDPSGASSTDTQYF. The nucleotide sequence reads TGTGCCAGCAGCCAAGACCCTAGCGGGGCCTCTAGCACAGATACGCAGTATTTT.